One and the same sample provided the 22 T cell receptor beta chains below, sequenced in a study of T cell responses to AZD1222 COVID-19 vaccine. This table comes from immunoSEQ multiplex PCR, and its TCRdb copy is limited to in-frame clones, with some not included. The data contain around 69,000 clones, 84% of them singletons. This sample comprised peripheral blood, obtained on day 0 of AZD1222 vaccination. All receptors come from an adult in good health.

The J gene is TRBJ2-1, the V gene TRBV19; D assignment may be TRBD1 or TRBD2 (5 bases each). V was clipped by 7 bases and J by 5 bases, with 18 bases between them. The CDR3 covers 15 residues. Germline loops: CDR1 LNHDA, CDR2 SQIVND (reference sequence). The CDR3 sequence is CASIGPGPRHNEQFF. CDR3 nucleotide sequence: TGTGCCAGTATAGGACCGGGACCGAGACACAATGAGCAGTTCTTC.

V gene TRBV5-4 combines with J gene TRBJ1-2, with TRBD1 identical over 9 bases. Looked up from germline, CDR1 is SGHNT and CDR2 is YYREEE (reference sequence). The V and J ends lost 0 bases and 4 bases, in that order; junction bases with no gene match: 10. The CDR3 spans 17 residues. This CDR3 is CASSLEQGAQGGYGYTF. CDR3 nucleotide sequence: TGTGCCAGCAGCTTGGAACAGGGGGCGCAGGGGGGCTATGGCTACACCTTC.

V usage is TRBV30 and J usage is TRBJ1-4; TRBD1 is a possible D gene (6 bases). Germline-derived CDR1 and CDR2 are GTSNPN and SVGIG (reference sequence). The CDR3 is 16 residues long. Trimming removed 4 bases from V and 1 base from J, with 16 bases in between. The CDR3, as DNA: TGTGCCTGGAATCCCCGGAACAGGGAAACTAATGAAAAACTGTTTTTT. This sequence encodes CAWNPRNRETNEKLFF.

The chain recombines TRBV2 with TRBJ2-3; no clear D gene. Trimming stripped 4 bases from V and 0 bases from J, with 11 bases between. The length of the CDR3 is 15 residues. The germline V gene has CDR1 SNHLY and CDR2 FYNNEI. Here the CDR3 reads CASSVKVPSTDTQYF. CDR3 bases: TGTGCCAGCAGTGTGAAGGTCCCTAGCACAGATACGCAGTATTTT.

This sequence joins TRBV30 and TRBJ1-5; D is uncertain. CDR1 and CDR2 from the germline V gene are GTSNPN and SVGIG (reference sequence). The CDR3 contains 13 residues. Trimming shortened V by 4 bases and J by 3 bases, and 10 bases separated the two germline ends. The CDR3 sequence is CAWIGSFNQPQHF. The CDR3 coding sequence is TGTGCCTGGATCGGCTCCTTCAATCAGCCCCAGCATTTT.

The CDR3 DNA sequence: TGTGCCATCAGGGACAGGGACGTCGGGGAGCTGTTTTTT. Protein sequence: CAIRDRDVGELFF. The V and J genes are TRBV10-3 and TRBJ2-2; 8 bases fit TRBD1. This CDR3 comprises 13 residues. V shed 6 bases, J shed 7 bases, and the junction held 4 bases outside the gene matches. The germline V gene has CDR1 ENHRY and CDR2 SYGVKD.

The chain recombines TRBV7-8 with TRBJ2-2; D unresolved. Germline V gives CDR1 SGHVS, CDR2 FQNEAQ. V gave up 0 bases and J gave up 5 bases, with 7 bases separating them. This CDR3 is 14 amino acids long. CDR3 residues: CASSLALRTGELFF. The CDR3 coding sequence is TGTGCCAGCAGCTTAGCGCTCAGAACCGGGGAGCTGTTTTTT. The full variable domain, its missing parts supplied by reference TRBV7-8 and TRBJ2-2, is GAGVSQSPRYKVAKRGQDVALRCDPISGHVSLFWYQQALGQGPEFLTYFQNEAQLDKSGLPSDRFFAERPEGSVSTLKIQRTQQEDSAVYLCASSLALRTGELFFGEGSRLTVL.

The chain carries TRBV27 and TRBJ1-2; possibly TRBD1 for D (5 bases). V gave up 0 bases and J gave up 4 bases, with 12 bases separating them. There are 15 residues in the CDR3. CDR1 MNHEY and CDR2 SMNVEV come from the germline V gene (reference sequence). The CDR3 here is CASSLSFRESYGYTF. CDR3 DNA: TGTGCCAGCAGTTTATCTTTCAGGGAGTCCTATGGCTACACCTTC.

A note on this clone: The junction departs from germline at one end; a sequencing error may be responsible. This chain joins TRBV27 and TRBJ1-4; D remains unclear. CDR3 length: 15 residues. Germline values: CDR1 MNHEY, CDR2 SMNVEV (reference sequence). In nucleotides, the CDR3 is TGTGCCAGCACTTTACTGGGTGGGAGTGGCGAAAAACTGTTTTTT. Protein sequence: CASTLLGGSGEKLFF.

In nucleotides, the CDR3 is TGCGCCAGCAGCTTGGCCGCGGCTGGAAACACCATATATTTT. This gives the protein CASSLAAAGNTIYF. The chain joins TRBV5-1 to TRBJ1-3; no reliable D call. Trimming took 0 bases from V and 2 from J, leaving 6 bases between them. Germline lookup yields CDR1 SGHRS and CDR2 YFSETQ. This CDR3 contains 14 residues.

V is TRBV27 and J is TRBJ2-5, with TRBD2 matching 12 bases. Germline V gene sequence: CDR1 MNHEY, CDR2 SMNVEV (reference sequence). The CDR3 length is 18 residues. The ends lost 1 base at V and 2 bases at J; junction bases unmatched: 8. CDR3 nucleotide sequence: TGTGCCAGCAGTTTATTGGGGCTAGCGGGGGGGGTACAAGAGACCCAGTACTTC. Amino acids: CASSLLGLAGGVQETQYF.

In nucleotides, the CDR3 is TGTGCCAGCAGCTTGGCTAGCCGGGAGGTAGAGACCCAGTACTTC. It is translated as CASSLASREVETQYF. This chain connects TRBV5-4 to TRBJ2-5; 7 bases match TRBD2. The ends lost 0 bases at V and 4 bases at J; junction bases unmatched: 6. This CDR3 region has 15 residues. Germline values: CDR1 SGHNT, CDR2 YYREEE (reference sequence).

This sequence joins TRBV7-2 and TRBJ2-1, with D perhaps being TRBD1 or TRBD2 (6 bases each). Germline lookup yields CDR1 SGHTA and CDR2 FQGNSA. This CDR3 has 13 amino acids. Trimming pared 0 bases from V and 9 bases from J, leaving 9 bases between. The DNA for the CDR3 is TGTGCCAGCAGCTTAGCGGGGGGCGGTGAGCAGTTCTTC. Translation gives CASSLAGGGEQFF.

The V call is TRBV6-5, the J call TRBJ2-1; either TRBD1 or TRBD2 may fit D (6 bases each). The CDR3 has 13 amino acids. CDR1 and CDR2 from the germline V gene are MNHEY and SVGAGI. V shed 7 bases and J shed 6 bases, with 13 bases lying between them. In DNA, the CDR3 is TGTGCCAGCACCGGGACGGGGGCCAATGAGCAGTTCTTC. Amino acid sequence: CASTGTGANEQFF.

The chain couples TRBV6-5 to TRBJ1-2; no clear D. V was clipped by 0 bases and J by 7 bases, with 9 bases between them. This CDR3 has 13 amino acids. Germline CDR1 is MNHEY and CDR2 is SVGAGI. The chain's CDR3 is CASSYSGFGGYTF. CDR3 bases: TGTGCCAGCAGTTACTCGGGTTTTGGTGGCTACACCTTC.

The genes are TRBV9 and TRBJ1-4; D perhaps matches TRBD1 (6 bases). V shed 4 bases and J shed 0 bases, with 10 bases lying between them. The CDR3 is 15 residues long. Germline CDR1 and CDR2: SGDLS and YYNGEE. CDR3 in DNA: TGTGCCAGCAGCAACAGGGTTGCAACTAATGAAAAACTGTTTTTT. Encoded protein: CASSNRVATNEKLFF.

This chain uses TRBV19 with TRBJ1-3; D perhaps matches TRBD1 (5 bases). From germline, CDR1 is LNHDA and CDR2 SQIVND (reference sequence). Trimming stripped 6 bases from V and 2 bases from J, with 11 bases between. The CDR3 is 14 residues long. CDR3: CASSPHRPGNTIYF. In DNA form, the CDR3 reads TGTGCCAGTAGCCCCCACAGGCCTGGAAACACCATATATTTT.

The chain has TRBV7-8 and TRBJ1-6; D not resolved. CDR1 is SGHVS and CDR2 is FQNEAQ in the germline V gene. The CDR3 contains 14 residues. The ends were cut back, 7 bases at V and 0 bases at J, with 7 bases in the middle. CDR3 loop: CASTGFSYNSPLHF. CDR3 bases: TGTGCCAGCACTGGCTTCTCCTATAATTCACCCCTCCACTTT. Combining the CDR3 with reference TRBV7-8 and TRBJ1-6 gives the whole variable domain GAGVSQSPRYKVAKRGQDVALRCDPISGHVSLFWYQQALGQGPEFLTYFQNEAQLDKSGLPSDRFFAERPEGSVSTLKIQRTQQEDSAVYLCASTGFSYNSPLHFGNGTRLTVT.

This rearrangement joins TRBV7-2 to TRBJ1-2; D is ambiguous. From germline, CDR1 is SGHTA and CDR2 FQGNSA. Trimming stripped 2 bases from V and 0 bases from J, with 13 bases between. CDR3 length: 16 amino acids. The CDR3 reads CASSLWEGRTNYGYTF. CDR3 DNA: TGTGCCAGCAGCTTATGGGAGGGCCGAACTAACTATGGCTACACCTTC.

This clone was recorded only once. The V call is TRBV6-1, the J call TRBJ1-5, with D unresolved. V was shortened by 3 bases and J by 4 bases, with 10 bases between the two germline ends. CDR1 and CDR2 from the germline V gene are MNHNS and SASEGT. The CDR3 sequence is 14 residues long. CDR3 loop: CASSDVRPNQPQHF. Written as DNA, the CDR3 is TGTGCCAGCAGTGACGTTCGGCCTAATCAGCCCCAGCATTTT.

This clone was detected only once. The genes are TRBV15 and TRBJ1-5, with TRBD1 matching over 8 bases. This CDR3 is built from 15 residues. Germline loops: CDR1 LNHNV, CDR2 YYDKDF (reference sequence). J lost 9 bases, V lost 0 bases, and 7 bases had no gene match. CDR3 nucleotides: TGTGCCACCAGCAGAGATCGGACAGGGTATCGGCCCCAGCATTTT. Translation gives CATSRDRTGYRPQHF.

The genes are TRBV10-1 and TRBJ1-2; D perhaps matches TRBD1 (6 bases). CDR1 is WNHNN, CDR2 SYGVQD, per germline (reference sequence). Between the trimmed V and J ends, which lost 5 bases and 3 bases, there was a span of 10 bases. This CDR3 comprises 13 residues. CDR3 DNA: TGCGCCAGCAGTTTGTACAGGGACTATGGCTACACCTTC. Protein: CASSLYRDYGYTF.